The 10 T cell receptor beta chains given below trace back to one sample, sequenced in a study of blood T cell repertoires in COVID-19. Sequenced by immunoSEQ multiplex PCR; TCRdb stores in-frame clones only, minus some. The data contain some 240,000 clones, about four fifths of them seen just once; the ten biggest clones take up approximately 1.5%. The sample comprised peripheral blood. Every receptor here comes from a woman aged 40 to 55 who had recovered from COVID-19.

DNA of the CDR3: TGTGCCTGGAGCGGGGAGTATAGCAATCAGCCCCAGCATTTT. It is translated as CAWSGEYSNQPQHF. This chain connects TRBV30 to TRBJ1-5, with D unresolved. Germline-derived CDR1 and CDR2 are GTSNPN and SVGIG (reference sequence). V was trimmed by 3 bases and J by 0 bases, leaving 9 bases between them. The CDR3 sequence is 14 residues long. The variable domain in full, with the rest retrieved from reference TRBV30 and TRBJ1-5, is SQTIHQWPATLVQPVGSPLSLECTVEGTSNPNLYWYRQAAGRGLQLLFYSVGIGQISSEVPQNLSASRPQDRQFILSSKKLLLSDSGFYLCAWSGEYSNQPQHFGDGTRLSIL.

The rearrangement joins TRBV11-2 to TRBJ2-1; TRBD1 matches at 8 bases. Per the germline V gene, CDR1 is SGHAT and CDR2 is FQNNGV. The CDR3 totals 15 residues. V shed 6 bases, J shed 0 bases, and the junction held 4 bases outside the gene matches. This CDR3 is CASRVTGGSYNEQFF. The CDR3 nucleotides are TGTGCCAGCAGGGTCACAGGGGGCTCCTACAATGAGCAGTTCTTC.

The rearrangement links TRBV6-5 to TRBJ2-3; 9 positions agree with TRBD1. Unmatched junction bases numbered 10, after V lost 6 bases and J lost 6 bases. CDR1 is MNHEY, CDR2 SVGAGI, per germline. The CDR3 spans 15 residues. The CDR3 spells CASRADRGRGDTQYF. In nucleotides, the CDR3 is TGTGCCAGCAGGGCGGACAGGGGCAGAGGTGATACGCAGTATTTT.

This clone was counted only a few times. This chain uses TRBV7-6 with TRBJ1-6; 9 nucleotides line up with TRBD1. The CDR3 runs to 14 residues. From germline, CDR1 is SGHVS and CDR2 FNYEAQ. After removal of 2 bases from V and 8 bases from J, the junction contained 1 base not matched to a gene. The CDR3 DNA is TGTGCCAGCAGCTTAACAGGGGGCGATTCACCCCTCCACTTT. Translation gives CASSLTGGDSPLHF.

The gene calls are TRBV6-6 and TRBJ2-7; D is possibly TRBD1 (5 bases). This CDR3 region has 12 residues. Between the trimmed V and J ends, which lost 5 bases and 4 bases, there was a span of 9 bases. Germline V gene sequence: CDR1 MNHNY, CDR2 SVGAGI (reference sequence). CDR3 loop: CASSRGRYEQYF. The CDR3 DNA follows: TGTGCCAGCAGTAGGGGCCGGTACGAGCAGTACTTC.

This rearrangement joins TRBV5-3 to TRBJ2-3; a possible D gene is TRBD1 (6 bases). TRBV5-3 is filed as an ORF, its function uncertain. The CDR3 is made up of 14 amino acids. V shed 6 bases and J shed 3 bases, with 14 bases lying between them. CDR3 in amino acids: CARNLRRGTDTQYF. CDR3 DNA sequence: TGTGCCAGAAACCTGCGCAGGGGAACAGATACGCAGTATTTT.

This clone was recorded a few times. The gene calls are TRBV13 and TRBJ1-2; 7 bases line up with TRBD1. The trim removed 4 bases at V and 5 bases at J, leaving 16 bases unmatched. The CDR3 runs to 17 residues. Germline CDR1 and CDR2: PRHDT and FYEKMQ (reference sequence). The CDR3 DNA sequence: TGTGCCAGCAGCTACCGACAGGGCAGAAACAACCTATATGGCTACACCTTC. Translating it yields CASSYRQGRNNLYGYTF.

J is TRBJ2-2 and V is TRBV14, with 7 positions matching TRBD1. V lost 3 bases, J lost 7 bases, and 23 bases stayed unmatched. Germline V CDR1 and CDR2: SGHDN, FVKESK. This CDR3 contains 20 residues. The DNA for the CDR3 is TGTGCCAGCAGCCACCCATCGGGACAGCTCACTAACAACCGGGGCGGGGAGCTGTTTTTT. This encodes CASSHPSGQLTNNRGGELFF.

This chain uses TRBV3-1 (or the pseudogene TRBV3-2) with TRBJ2-1, with D perhaps matching TRBD2 (6 bases). Trimming removed 6 bases at V and 0 bases at J, with 15 bases between. This CDR3 contains 16 residues. Germline V gene sequence: CDR1 LGHDT, CDR2 YNNKEL (reference sequence). The CDR3: CASRPSGGFSYNEQFF. The DNA for the CDR3 is TGTGCCAGCAGACCCTCCGGAGGGTTCTCCTACAATGAGCAGTTCTTC.

The chain is built from TRBV30 and TRBJ1-6; the match to TRBD1 covers 7 bases. Per germline, CDR1 GTSNPN and CDR2 SVGIG (reference sequence). The CDR3 length is 16 residues. V trimming: 0 bases; J trimming: 9 bases; junction bases outside the gene matches: 11. CDR3 coding DNA: TGTGCCTGGAGTGTACTCCCCCGCGACAGGGCTTCACCCCTCCACTTT. It is translated as CAWSVLPRDRASPLHF.